This T cell receptor (beta chain) derives from a study of cytomegalovirus exposure and HLA in healthy donors. Whole-study findings and limits: Among the CMV-associated chains, a few were confirmed in vitro as specific for CMV antigens. It was 160 or so TCR beta chains that were listed as cytomegalovirus-associated. Later on, a genetic analysis was performed. It linked a missense variant in DCLRE1C with V- and J-gene trimming of TCR beta. Excluded: some indistinguishable V segments such as TRBV6-2 and TRBV6-3.

Germline V CDR1 and CDR2: SNHLY, FYNNEI. The CDR3 is 12 amino acids. V lost 11 bases and J lost 6, with 15 bases in between. On this clone itself: Its antigen remains unidentified.

PCR amplification relied on 60 Vbeta primers (plus 13 Jbeta primers). Sequencing was performed with immunoSEQ multiplex PCR; in TCRdb, only in-frame clones are kept and a portion is missing. The table includes about 130,000 clones, 80% detected once. The chain employs TRBV2 and TRBJ2-3; weak D call: TRBD2 (6 bases). This clonotype was sampled from a man aged 25 to 45 in good health. Sequenced material: PBMCs. CDR3 nucleotides: TGTGCCGTGCGGGAATCAACGGATACGCAGTATTTT. It encodes CAVRESTDTQYF.